The TCR beta chain described here comes from a study of cytomegalovirus exposure and HLA in healthy donors. Findings and limits, study-wide: As a later analysis showed, a missense DCLRE1C variant was linked to trimming of TCR beta V- and J-genes. In an earlier analysis, most TCR beta V segments were productive about 87% or about 30% of the time. Because they were indistinguishable, some V segments, including TRBV6-2 and TRBV6-3, were excluded.

With respect to this clone: No antigen is known for it.

Per germline, CDR1 SNHLY and CDR2 FYNNEI. The CDR3 is 14 amino acids. V lost 1 base and J lost 7; bases outside the gene matches: 5. It was with 60 Vbeta and 13 Jbeta primers that the PCR ran. Study processing details: A follow-up analysis tallied about 80 million unique TCR beta chains, roughly 11 million shared. Generated by immunoSEQ multiplex PCR, the TCRdb table keeps only in-frame clones and is missing some. D and trimming were read from the DNA, whereas the V and J calls and clone size are those reported in that table. The table has 100,000 to 150,000 clones, around 72% seen once. This sequence joins TRBV2 and TRBJ1-2, with 8 positions matching TRBD1. Sequenced material: PBMCs. The TCR comes from a woman between 50 and 59 years old in good health and CMV-seropositive. In DNA, the CDR3 is TGTGCCAGCAGTGAAGTAATGACAGGGGTTGGCTACACCTTC. Translation gives CASSEVMTGVGYTF. The full variable domain, completed using reference TRBV2 and TRBJ1-2, is EPEVTQTPSHQVTQMGQEVILRCVPISNHLYFYWYRQILGQKVEFLVSFYNNEISEKSEIFDDQFSVERPDGSNFTLKIRSTKLEDSAMYFCASSEVMTGVGYTFGSGTRLTVV.